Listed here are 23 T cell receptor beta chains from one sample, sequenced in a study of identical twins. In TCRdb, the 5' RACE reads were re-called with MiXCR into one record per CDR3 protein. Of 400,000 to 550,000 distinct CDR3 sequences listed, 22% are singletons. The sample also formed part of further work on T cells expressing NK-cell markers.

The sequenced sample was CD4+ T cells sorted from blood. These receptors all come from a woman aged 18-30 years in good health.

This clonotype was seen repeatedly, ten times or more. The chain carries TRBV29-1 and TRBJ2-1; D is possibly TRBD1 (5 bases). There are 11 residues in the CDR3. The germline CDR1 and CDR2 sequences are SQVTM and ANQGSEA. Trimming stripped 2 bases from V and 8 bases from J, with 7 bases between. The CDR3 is CSVERGDEQFF. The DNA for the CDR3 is TGCAGCGTTGAAAGGGGTGATGAGCAGTTCTTC.

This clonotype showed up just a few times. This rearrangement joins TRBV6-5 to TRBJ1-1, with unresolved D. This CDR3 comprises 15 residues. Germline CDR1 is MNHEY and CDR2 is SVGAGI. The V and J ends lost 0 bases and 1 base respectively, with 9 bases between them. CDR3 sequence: CASSYSRWQNTEAFF. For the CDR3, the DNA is TGTGCCAGCAGTTACTCGAGGTGGCAGAACACTGAAGCTTTCTTT.

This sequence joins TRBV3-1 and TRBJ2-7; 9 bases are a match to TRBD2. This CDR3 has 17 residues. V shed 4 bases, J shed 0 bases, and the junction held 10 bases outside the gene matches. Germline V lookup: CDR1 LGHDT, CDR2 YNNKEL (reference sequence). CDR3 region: CASSRDIAGAPSYEQYF. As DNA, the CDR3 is TGTGCCAGCAGCCGGGACATAGCGGGGGCCCCCTCCTACGAGCAGTACTTC.

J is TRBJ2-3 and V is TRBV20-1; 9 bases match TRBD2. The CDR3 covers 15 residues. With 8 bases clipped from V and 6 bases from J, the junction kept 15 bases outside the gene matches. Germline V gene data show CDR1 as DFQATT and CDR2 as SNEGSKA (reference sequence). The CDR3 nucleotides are TGCAGTCTAAAACTAGCGGGCTTAACCGGGGATACGCAGTATTTT. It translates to CSLKLAGLTGDTQYF.

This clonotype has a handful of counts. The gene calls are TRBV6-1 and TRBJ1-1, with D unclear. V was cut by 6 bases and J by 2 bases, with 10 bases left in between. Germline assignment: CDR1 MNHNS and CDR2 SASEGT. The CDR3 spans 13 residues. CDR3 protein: CASSLLINTEAFF. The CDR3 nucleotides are TGTGCCAGCAGCCTATTAATCAACACTGAAGCTTTCTTT.

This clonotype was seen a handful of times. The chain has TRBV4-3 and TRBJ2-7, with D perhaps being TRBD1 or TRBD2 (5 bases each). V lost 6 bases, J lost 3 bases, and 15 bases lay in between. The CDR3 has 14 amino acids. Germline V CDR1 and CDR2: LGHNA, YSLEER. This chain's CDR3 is CASSPGTRIYEQYF. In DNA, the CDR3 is TGCGCCAGCAGTCCTGGGACCAGAATCTACGAGCAGTACTTC.

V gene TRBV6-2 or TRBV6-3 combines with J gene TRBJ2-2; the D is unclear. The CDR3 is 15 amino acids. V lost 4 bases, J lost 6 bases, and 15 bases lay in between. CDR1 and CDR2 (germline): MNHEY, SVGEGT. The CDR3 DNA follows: TGTGCCAGCAGTTCTGGGTCGAGTTACCCCGGGGAGCTGTTTTTT. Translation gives CASSSGSSYPGELFF.

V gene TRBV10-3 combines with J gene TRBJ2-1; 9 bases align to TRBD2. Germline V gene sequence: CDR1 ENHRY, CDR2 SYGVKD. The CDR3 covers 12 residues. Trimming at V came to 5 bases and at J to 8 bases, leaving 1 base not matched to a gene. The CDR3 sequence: CAISLAGDEQFF. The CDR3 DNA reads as TGTGCCATCAGTTTAGCGGGAGATGAGCAGTTCTTC.

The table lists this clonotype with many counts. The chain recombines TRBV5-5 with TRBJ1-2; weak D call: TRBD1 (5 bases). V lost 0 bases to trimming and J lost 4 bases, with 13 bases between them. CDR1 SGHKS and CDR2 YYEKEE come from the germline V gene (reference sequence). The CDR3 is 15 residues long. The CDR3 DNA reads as TGTGCCAGCAGCTTGGAGGCAGGGTCGACCTATGGCTACACCTTC. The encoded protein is CASSLEAGSTYGYTF.

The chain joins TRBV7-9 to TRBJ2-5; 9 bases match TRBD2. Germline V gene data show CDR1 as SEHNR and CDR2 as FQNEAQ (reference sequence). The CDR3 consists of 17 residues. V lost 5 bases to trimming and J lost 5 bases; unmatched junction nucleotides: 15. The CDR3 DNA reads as TGTGCCAGCAGCCAACCTAGCGGGATTATGGTTGTGGAGACCCAGTACTTC. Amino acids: CASSQPSGIMVVETQYF.

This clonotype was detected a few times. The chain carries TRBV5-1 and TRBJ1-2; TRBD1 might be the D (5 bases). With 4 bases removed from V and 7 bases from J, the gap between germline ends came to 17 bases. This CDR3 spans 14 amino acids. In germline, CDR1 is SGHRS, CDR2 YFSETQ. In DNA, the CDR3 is TGCGCCAGCAGCCCGCGAGGATGGCAGGGTGGCTACACCTTC. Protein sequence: CASSPRGWQGGYTF.

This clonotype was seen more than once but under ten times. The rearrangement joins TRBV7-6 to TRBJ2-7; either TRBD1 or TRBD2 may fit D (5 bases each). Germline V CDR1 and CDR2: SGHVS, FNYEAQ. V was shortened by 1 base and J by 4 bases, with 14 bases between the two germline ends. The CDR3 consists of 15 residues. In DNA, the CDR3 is TGTGCCAGCAGCTTAGATATAGGGGAGACTTACGAGCAGTACTTC. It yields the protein CASSLDIGETYEQYF.

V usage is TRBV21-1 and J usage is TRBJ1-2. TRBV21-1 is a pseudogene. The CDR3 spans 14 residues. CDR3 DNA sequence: TGTGCCAGCAGCAAAGGCGGCCTTAACTATGGCTACACCTTC. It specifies CASSKGGLNYGYTF.

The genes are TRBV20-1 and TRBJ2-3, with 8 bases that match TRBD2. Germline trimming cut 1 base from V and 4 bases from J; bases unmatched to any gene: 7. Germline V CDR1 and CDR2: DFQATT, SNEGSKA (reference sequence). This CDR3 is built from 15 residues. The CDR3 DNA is TGCAGTGCTAGAGGAGAGCGGGGGCTACCAGATACGCAGTATTTT. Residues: CSARGERGLPDTQYF.

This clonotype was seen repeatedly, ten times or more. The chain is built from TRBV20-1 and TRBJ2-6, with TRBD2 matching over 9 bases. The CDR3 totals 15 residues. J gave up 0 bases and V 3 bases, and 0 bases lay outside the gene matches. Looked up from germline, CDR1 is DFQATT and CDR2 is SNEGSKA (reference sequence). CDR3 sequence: CSASSGSSGANVLTF. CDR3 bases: TGCAGTGCTAGTAGCGGGAGCTCTGGGGCCAACGTCCTGACTTTC.

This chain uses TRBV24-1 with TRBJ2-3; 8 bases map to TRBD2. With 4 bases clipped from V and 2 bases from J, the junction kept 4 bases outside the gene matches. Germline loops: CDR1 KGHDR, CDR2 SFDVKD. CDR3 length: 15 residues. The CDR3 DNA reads TGTGCCACCAGTGACCCAGCGGGAGACACAGATACGCAGTATTTT. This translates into CATSDPAGDTDTQYF.

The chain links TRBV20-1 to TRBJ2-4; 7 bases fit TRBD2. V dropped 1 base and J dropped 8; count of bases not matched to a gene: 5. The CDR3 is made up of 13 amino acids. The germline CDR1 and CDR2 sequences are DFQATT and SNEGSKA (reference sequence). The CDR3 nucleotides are TGCAGTGCTAGAGGAGGTGGGGGGGACATTCAGTACTTC. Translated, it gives CSARGGGGDIQYF.

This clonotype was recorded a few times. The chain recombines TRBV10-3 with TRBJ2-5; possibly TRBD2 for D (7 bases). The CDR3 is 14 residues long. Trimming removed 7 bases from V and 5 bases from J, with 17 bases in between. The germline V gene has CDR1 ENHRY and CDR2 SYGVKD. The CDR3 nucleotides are TGTGCCATCAACAGGGAGGGTTTTGGGGAGACCCAGTACTTC. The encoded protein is CAINREGFGETQYF.

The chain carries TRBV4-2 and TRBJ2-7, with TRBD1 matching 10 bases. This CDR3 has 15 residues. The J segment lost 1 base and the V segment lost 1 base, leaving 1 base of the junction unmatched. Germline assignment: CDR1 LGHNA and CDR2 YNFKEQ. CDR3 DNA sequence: TGTGCCAGCAGCCAAGGACAGGGGGCTTCCTACGAGCAGTACTTC. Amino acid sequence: CASSQGQGASYEQYF.

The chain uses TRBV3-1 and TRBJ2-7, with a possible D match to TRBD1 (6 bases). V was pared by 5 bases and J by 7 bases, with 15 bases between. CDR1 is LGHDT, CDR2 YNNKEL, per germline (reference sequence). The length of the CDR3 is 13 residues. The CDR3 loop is CASSVQGAGEQYF. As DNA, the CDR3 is TGTGCCAGCAGCGTACAGGGTGCTGGGGAGCAGTACTTC.

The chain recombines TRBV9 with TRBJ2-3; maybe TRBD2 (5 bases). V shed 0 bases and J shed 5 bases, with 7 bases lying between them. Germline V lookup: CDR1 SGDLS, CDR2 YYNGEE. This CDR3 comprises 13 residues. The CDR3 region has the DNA TGTGCCAGCAGCGTAGCCGCGGGAGATACGCAGTATTTT. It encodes CASSVAAGDTQYF.

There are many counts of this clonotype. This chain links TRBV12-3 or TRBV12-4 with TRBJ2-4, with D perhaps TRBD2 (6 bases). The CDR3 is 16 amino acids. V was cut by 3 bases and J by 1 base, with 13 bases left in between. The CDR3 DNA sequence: TGTGCCAGCAGTTTCCGCCGGGGGATGGCCAAAAACATTCAGTACTTC. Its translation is CASSFRRGMAKNIQYF.

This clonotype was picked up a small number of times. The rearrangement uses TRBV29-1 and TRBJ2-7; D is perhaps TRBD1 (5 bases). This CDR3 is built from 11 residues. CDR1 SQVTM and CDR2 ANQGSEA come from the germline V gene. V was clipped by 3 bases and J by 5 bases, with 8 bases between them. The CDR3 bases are TGCAGCGTTGATAAGGGGCACGAGCAGTACTTC. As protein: CSVDKGHEQYF.